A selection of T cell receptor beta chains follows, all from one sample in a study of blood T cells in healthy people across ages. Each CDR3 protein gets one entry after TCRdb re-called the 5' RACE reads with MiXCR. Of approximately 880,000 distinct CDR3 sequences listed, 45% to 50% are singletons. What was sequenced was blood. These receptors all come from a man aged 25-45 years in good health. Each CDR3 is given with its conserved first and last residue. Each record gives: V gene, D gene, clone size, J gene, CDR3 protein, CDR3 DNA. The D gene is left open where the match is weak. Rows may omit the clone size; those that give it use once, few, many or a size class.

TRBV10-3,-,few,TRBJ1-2,CAISTPIKTGNYGYTF,TGTGCCATCAGTACTCCCATAAAAACAGGGAACTATGGCTACACCTTC
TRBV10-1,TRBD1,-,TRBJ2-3,CTISALTGDADTQYF,TGCACCATCAGTGCCCTCACAGGGGACGCAGATACGCAGTATTTT
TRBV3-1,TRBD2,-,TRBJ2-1,CASSQEGGSQFF,TGTGCCAGCAGCCAAGAGGGGGGGAGCCAGTTCTTC
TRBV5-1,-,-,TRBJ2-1,CASSGALPNEQFF,TGCGCCAGCAGCGGGGCCTTACCCAATGAGCAGTTCTTC
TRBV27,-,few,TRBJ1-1,CASSFQLGGGNTEAFF,TGTGCCAGCAGTTTTCAACTGGGGGGTGGGAACACTGAAGCTTTCTTT
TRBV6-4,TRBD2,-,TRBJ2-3,CTSSPRGGSTDTQYF,TGTACCAGCAGCCCCCGCGGGGGTAGCACAGATACGCAGTATTTT
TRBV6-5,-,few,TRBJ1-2,CASSQPGRPNYGYTF,TGTGCCAGCAGTCAACCGGGACGGCCTAACTATGGCTACACCTTC
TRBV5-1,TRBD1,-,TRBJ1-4,CASRSGQGTTNEKLFF,TGCGCCAGCAGATCCGGACAGGGCACAACTAATGAAAAACTGTTTTTT
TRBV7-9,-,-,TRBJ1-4,CASSLGGTTNEKLFF,TGTGCCAGCAGCTTAGGAGGAACAACTAATGAAAAACTGTTTTTT
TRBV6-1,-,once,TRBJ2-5,CASSEAYGGGETQYF,TGTGCCAGCAGTGAAGCATACGGGGGAGGAGAGACCCAGTACTTC
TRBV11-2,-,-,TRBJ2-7,CASSFGVGEYEQYF,TGTGCCAGCAGCTTTGGGGTGGGTGAATACGAGCAGTACTTC
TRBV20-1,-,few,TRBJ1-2,CSAYRDSYGYTF,TGCAGTGCTTACCGGGACTCCTATGGCTACACCTTC
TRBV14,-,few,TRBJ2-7,CASSRTGSGPYEQYF,TGTGCCAGCAGCCGCACTGGGTCAGGGCCTTACGAGCAGTACTTC
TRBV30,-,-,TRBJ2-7,CAWSVGAGAHLEQYF,TGTGCCTGGAGTGTGGGTGCAGGGGCCCATTTGGAGCAGTACTTC
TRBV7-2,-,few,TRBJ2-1,CASSLAGAGSYNEQFF,TGTGCCAGCAGCTTAGCGGGGGCGGGGTCCTACAATGAGCAGTTCTTC
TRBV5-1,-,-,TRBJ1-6,CASSDGQHSPLHF,TGCGCCAGCAGCGATGGACAACATTCACCCCTCCACTTT
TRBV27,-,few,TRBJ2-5,CASSLAGFARETQYF,TGTGCCAGCAGTTTAGCAGGGTTTGCTCGGGAGACCCAGTACTTC
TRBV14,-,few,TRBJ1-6,CASSLQGHLRTLHF,TGTGCCAGCAGCCTCCAAGGACATTTGAGGACCCTCCACTTT
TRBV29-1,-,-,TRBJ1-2,CSVEPERYGYTF,TGCAGCGTTGAACCAGAGAGGTATGGCTACACCTTC
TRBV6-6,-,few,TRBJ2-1,CASSYPTGSYNEQFF,TGTGCCAGCAGTTACCCTACCGGCTCCTACAATGAGCAGTTCTTC
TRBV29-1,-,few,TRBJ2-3,CSFAWGVRDTQYF,TGCAGCTTCGCCTGGGGGGTTAGAGATACGCAGTATTTT
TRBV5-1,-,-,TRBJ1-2,CASSLADHYGYTF,TGCGCCAGCAGCTTGGCCGACCACTATGGCTACACCTTC
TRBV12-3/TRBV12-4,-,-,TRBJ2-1,CASSYRPVSYNEQFF,TGTGCCAGCAGTTACAGGCCTGTCTCCTACAATGAGCAGTTCTTC
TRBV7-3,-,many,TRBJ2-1,CASSFSGPGNEQFF,TGTGCCAGCAGCTTCAGCGGCCCTGGCAATGAGCAGTTCTTC